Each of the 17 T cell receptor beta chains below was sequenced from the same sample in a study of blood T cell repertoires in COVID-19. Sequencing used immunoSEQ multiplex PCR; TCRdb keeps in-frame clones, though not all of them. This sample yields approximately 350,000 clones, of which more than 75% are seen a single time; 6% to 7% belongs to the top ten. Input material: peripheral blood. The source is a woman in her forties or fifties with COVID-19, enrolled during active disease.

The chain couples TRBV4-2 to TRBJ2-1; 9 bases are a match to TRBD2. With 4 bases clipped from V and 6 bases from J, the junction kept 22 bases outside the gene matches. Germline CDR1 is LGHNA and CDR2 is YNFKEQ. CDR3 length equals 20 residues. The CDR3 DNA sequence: TGTGCCAGCAGCCGCTCTTGGGGACTCGAGCGGGAGGCTCTCCGCAATGAGCAGTTCTTC. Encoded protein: CASSRSWGLEREALRNEQFF.

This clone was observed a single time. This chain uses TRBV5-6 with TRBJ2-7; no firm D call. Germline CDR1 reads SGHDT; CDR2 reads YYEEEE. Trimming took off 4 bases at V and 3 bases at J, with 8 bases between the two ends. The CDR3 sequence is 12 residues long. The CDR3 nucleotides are TGTGCCAGCAGCCTAAAAAACTACGAGCAGTACTTC. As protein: CASSLKNYEQYF.

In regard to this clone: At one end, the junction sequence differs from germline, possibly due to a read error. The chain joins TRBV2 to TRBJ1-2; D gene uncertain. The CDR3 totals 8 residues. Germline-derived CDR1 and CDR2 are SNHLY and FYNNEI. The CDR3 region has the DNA TGTGCCAGTAGTGGCTACACCTTC. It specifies CASSGYTF.

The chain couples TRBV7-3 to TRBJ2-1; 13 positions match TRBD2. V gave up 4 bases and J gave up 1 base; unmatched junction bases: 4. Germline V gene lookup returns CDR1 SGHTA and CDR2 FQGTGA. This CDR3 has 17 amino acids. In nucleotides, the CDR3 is TGTGCCAGCAGCTCGGAGGGACTAGCGGGATCCTACAATGAGCAGTTCTTC. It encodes CASSSEGLAGSYNEQFF.

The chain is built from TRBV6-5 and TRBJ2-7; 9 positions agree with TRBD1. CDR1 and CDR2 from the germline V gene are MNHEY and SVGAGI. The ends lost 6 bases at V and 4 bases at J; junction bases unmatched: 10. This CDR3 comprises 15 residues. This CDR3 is CASSLSRTGVYEQYF. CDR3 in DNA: TGTGCCAGCAGCCTTTCTCGGACAGGGGTGTACGAGCAGTACTTC.

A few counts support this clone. The CDR3 protein is CSVGTPPGNEQFF. In DNA, the CDR3 is TGCAGCGTAGGCACACCCCCGGGGAATGAGCAGTTCTTC. The chain has TRBV29-1 and TRBJ2-1, with a tentative D call TRBD2 (5 bases). The CDR3 runs 13 residues. The V end was cut by 6 bases, the J end by 7 bases, with 16 bases between. Germline CDR1 SQVTM, CDR2 ANQGSEA.

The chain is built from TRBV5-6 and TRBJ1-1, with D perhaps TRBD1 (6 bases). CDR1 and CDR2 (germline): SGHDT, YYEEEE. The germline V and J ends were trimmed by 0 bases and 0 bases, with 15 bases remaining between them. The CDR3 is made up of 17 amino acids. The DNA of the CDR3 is TGTGCCAGCAGCTTGGTTGGCAGGGGAAAAATGAACACTGAAGCTTTCTTT. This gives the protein CASSLVGRGKMNTEAFF.

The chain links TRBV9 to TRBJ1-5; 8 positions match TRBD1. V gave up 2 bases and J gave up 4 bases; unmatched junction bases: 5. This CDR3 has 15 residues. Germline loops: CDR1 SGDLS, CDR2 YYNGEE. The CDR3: CASSVGTGENQPQHF. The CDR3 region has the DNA TGTGCCAGCAGCGTGGGGACAGGCGAAAATCAGCCCCAGCATTTT.

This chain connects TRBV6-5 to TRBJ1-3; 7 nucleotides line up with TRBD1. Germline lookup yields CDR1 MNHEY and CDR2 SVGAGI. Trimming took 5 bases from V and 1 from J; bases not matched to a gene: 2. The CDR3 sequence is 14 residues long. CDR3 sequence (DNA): TGTGCCAGCAGTAAGGGACAGTCTGGAAACACCATATATTTT. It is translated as CASSKGQSGNTIYF.

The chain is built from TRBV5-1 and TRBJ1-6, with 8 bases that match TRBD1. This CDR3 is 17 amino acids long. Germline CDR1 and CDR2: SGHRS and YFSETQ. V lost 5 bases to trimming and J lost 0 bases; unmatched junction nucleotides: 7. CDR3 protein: CASRSLTGGSYNSPLHF. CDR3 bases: TGCGCCAGCAGGTCACTCACAGGGGGCTCCTATAATTCACCCCTCCACTTT.

CDR3 in amino acids: CASSSEPGQALDGYTF. For the CDR3, the DNA is TGTGCCAGCAGTTCAGAACCGGGACAGGCACTGGATGGCTACACCTTC. The chain employs TRBV6-5 and TRBJ1-2; 8 bases fit TRBD1. Trimming at V came to 4 bases and at J to 6 bases, leaving 13 bases not matched to a gene. Germline lookup yields CDR1 MNHEY and CDR2 SVGAGI. The length of the CDR3 is 16 residues.

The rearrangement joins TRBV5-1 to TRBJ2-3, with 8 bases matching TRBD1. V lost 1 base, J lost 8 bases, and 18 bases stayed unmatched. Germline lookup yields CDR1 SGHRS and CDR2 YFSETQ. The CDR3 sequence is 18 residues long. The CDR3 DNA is TGCGCCAGCAGCTTGCACTACTCAGGGGGCTTTGACGGGGCTACGCAGTATTTT. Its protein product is CASSLHYSGGFDGATQYF. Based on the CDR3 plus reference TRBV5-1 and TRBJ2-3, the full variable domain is KAGVTQTPRYLIKTRGQQVTLSCSPISGHRSVSWYQQTPGQGLQFLFEYFSETQRNKGNFPGRFSGRQFSNSRSEMNVSTLELGDSALYLCASSLHYSGGFDGATQYFGPGTRLTVL.

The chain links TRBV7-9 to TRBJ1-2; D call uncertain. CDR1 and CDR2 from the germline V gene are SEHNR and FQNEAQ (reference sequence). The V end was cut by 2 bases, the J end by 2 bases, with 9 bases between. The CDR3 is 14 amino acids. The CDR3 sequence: CASSLRAENYGYTF. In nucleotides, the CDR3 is TGTGCCAGCAGCTTACGAGCGGAGAACTATGGCTACACCTTC.

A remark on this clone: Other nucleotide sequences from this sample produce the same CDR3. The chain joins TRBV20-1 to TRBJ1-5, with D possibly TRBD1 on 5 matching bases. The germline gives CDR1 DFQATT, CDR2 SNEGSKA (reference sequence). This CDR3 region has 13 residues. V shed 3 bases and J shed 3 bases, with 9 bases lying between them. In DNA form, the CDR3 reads TGCAGTGCTAGTAGGGGCTCCAATCAGCCCCAGCATTTT. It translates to CSASRGSNQPQHF.

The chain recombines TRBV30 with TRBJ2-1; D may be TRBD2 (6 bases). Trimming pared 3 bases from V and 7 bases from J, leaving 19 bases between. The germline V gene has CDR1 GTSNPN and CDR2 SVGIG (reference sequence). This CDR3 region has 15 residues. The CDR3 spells CAWSLGLASGNEQFF. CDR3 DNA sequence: TGTGCCTGGAGCTTAGGGCTAGCGTCTGGGAATGAGCAGTTCTTC. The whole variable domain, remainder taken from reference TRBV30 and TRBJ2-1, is SQTIHQWPATLVQPVGSPLSLECTVEGTSNPNLYWYRQAAGRGLQLLFYSVGIGQISSEVPQNLSASRPQDRQFILSSKKLLLSDSGFYLCAWSLGLASGNEQFFGPGTRLTVL.

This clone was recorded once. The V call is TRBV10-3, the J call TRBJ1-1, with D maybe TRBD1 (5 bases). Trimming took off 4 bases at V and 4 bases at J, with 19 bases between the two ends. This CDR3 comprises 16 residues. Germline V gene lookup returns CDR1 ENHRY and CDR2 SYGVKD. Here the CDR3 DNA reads TGTGCCATCAGTGTTTCGGCCAGGGCTGGTAGCACTGAAGCTTTCTTT. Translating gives CAISVSARAGSTEAFF.

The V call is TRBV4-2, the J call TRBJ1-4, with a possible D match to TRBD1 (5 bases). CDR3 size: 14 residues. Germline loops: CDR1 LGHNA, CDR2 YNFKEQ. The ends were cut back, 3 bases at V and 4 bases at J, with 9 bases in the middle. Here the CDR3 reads CASSQTALNEKLFF. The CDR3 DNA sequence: TGTGCCAGCAGCCAGACAGCGCTTAATGAAAAACTGTTTTTT.